These T cell receptor beta chains were read from a single sample in a study of CD4 and CD8 cells across lung adenocarcinoma regions. TCRdb used MiXCR to reprocess the PCR reads, holding one entry per CDR3 protein. The table shows 25,000 to 30,000 distinct CDR3 sequences, with 50% to 55% occurring only once. The sequenced sample consisted of CD8+ T cells from the center of a lung tumor. These receptor sequences come from a male donor with lung adenocarcinoma. The CD4 and CD8 labels of this study may be unreliable. Both conserved end residues are part of each CDR3. Fields, in order: V gene, J gene, CDR3 protein.

v_gene: TRBV7-6
j_gene: TRBJ2-7
CDR3aa: CASSSEPDGQGYEQYF

v_gene: TRBV6-1
j_gene: TRBJ2-1
CDR3aa: CASRPHASQDAQFF

v_gene: TRBV27
j_gene: -
CDR3aa: CASSAGTVPSYEQYF

v_gene: TRBV6-1
j_gene: TRBJ2-3
CDR3aa: CATGLTHTDTQYF

v_gene: TRBV27
j_gene: TRBJ2-4
CDR3aa: CASSLLARGGTNTQYF

v_gene: TRBV25-1
j_gene: TRBJ2-1
CDR3aa: CASTGHNYNEQFF

v_gene: TRBV14
j_gene: TRBJ2-4
CDR3aa: CASSQVTKASYNEQYF

v_gene: TRBV6-5
j_gene: TRBJ2-5
CDR3aa: CASSYSTQETQYF

v_gene: TRBV27
j_gene: -
CDR3aa: CASRLRRSSYEQYF

v_gene: TRBV10-2
j_gene: TRBJ2-3
CDR3aa: CASSVNRADTQYF

v_gene: TRBV10-2
j_gene: TRBJ2-5
CDR3aa: CASSAGPGLRDPETQYF

v_gene: TRBV7-2
j_gene: TRBJ2-3
CDR3aa: CASSGDRGEGDTQYF

v_gene: TRBV10-1
j_gene: TRBJ2-3
CDR3aa: CGVTEIRATDTQYF

v_gene: TRBV10-1
j_gene: TRBJ2-4
CDR3aa: CGGWGMCAKDTQYF

v_gene: TRBV24-1
j_gene: TRBJ2-3
CDR3aa: CATSGGSGIKDMQYF

v_gene: TRBV6-1
j_gene: -
CDR3aa: CASKTPELAGTIEQYF

v_gene: TRBV10-3
j_gene: TRBJ2-5
CDR3aa: CAGGLGNRDQDTQYF

v_gene: TRBV11-2
j_gene: -
CDR3aa: CASSLATTSYEQYF

v_gene: TRBV7-2
j_gene: TRBJ2-3
CDR3aa: CASSSGLGAKDTQYF

v_gene: TRBV7-2
j_gene: TRBJ1-4
CDR3aa: CASSLAFGTAEKLFF

v_gene: TRBV12-3/TRBV12-4
j_gene: TRBJ2-1
CDR3aa: CASSPLEYNEQFF

v_gene: TRBV10-2
j_gene: TRBJ2-4
CDR3aa: CASSRGLGAKNIQYF

v_gene: TRBV28
j_gene: TRBJ2-4
CDR3aa: CAGSGAGAQNTQYF

v_gene: TRBV6-2/TRBV6-3
j_gene: TRBJ2-3
CDR3aa: CASSYADRGGTQYF

v_gene: TRBV6-4
j_gene: TRBJ2-3
CDR3aa: CASSAGEATDTQYF

v_gene: TRBV30
j_gene: TRBJ1-2
CDR3aa: CAWGRTGNYGYTF

v_gene: TRBV6-1
j_gene: TRBJ1-1
CDR3aa: CASIVGRRTEAFF

v_gene: TRBV6-1
j_gene: TRBJ1-2
CDR3aa: CASSDIGTGNYGYTF

v_gene: TRBV10-2
j_gene: -
CDR3aa: CASSELGGRPKETQYF

v_gene: TRBV4-1
j_gene: TRBJ2-3
CDR3aa: CASSRDRGGNTQYF

v_gene: TRBV27
j_gene: TRBJ1-6
CDR3aa: CATRRGAGGNNSPLHF